Reported below is one T cell receptor (beta chain). Its antigen is unknown. Germline V lookup: CDR1 LNHNV, CDR2 YYDKDF (reference sequence). CDR3 length: 17 amino acids. The V and J ends lost 5 bases and 5 bases respectively, with 24 bases between them. This specimen comes from a study of neoadjuvant nivolumab and ipilimumab in lung cancer. Study information: The combination arm added day-1 ipilimumab 1 mg/kg to nivolumab 3 mg/kg on days 1, 15, 29. Study-wide results and limits: Only two of four nivolumab-treated tumors gained richness and clonality by surgery. Only a small number of samples underwent TCR sequencing. Only a single major-pathologic-response sample was available for clonality analysis.

TCRdb keeps only in-frame clones here, not all; method: immunoSEQ multiplex PCR. The sample yields roughly 13,000 clones, approximately 94% seen once. This TCR was sampled from an adult with non-small cell lung cancer. Source: peripheral blood, taken after neoadjuvant nivolumab, alone or with ipilimumab, at or shortly before surgery. The genes are TRBV15 and TRBJ1-2, with D possibly matching TRBD1 (6 bases). CDR3 residues: CATSGGGSLGQNYGYTF. CDR3 DNA sequence: TGTGCCACCAGCGGAGGGGGAAGCTTGGGACAAAATTATGGCTACACCTTC.